This TCR beta chain was captured in a study of CD8+ T cells in alopecia areata. cDNA serving as the sequencing template came from extracted, reverse transcribed RNA. Profiled with immunoSEQ multiplex PCR; TCRdb holds only in-frame clones, not every one. The sample consists of roughly 150,000 clones, approximately 56% of them appearing once. Deletions cut 0 bases from V and 0 bases from J, with 26 bases between. Looked up from germline, CDR1 is LGHNA and CDR2 is YNFKEQ. The CDR3 sequence is 21 residues long. This TCR was sampled from a human donor in good health. V and J are TRBV4-2 and TRBJ1-1, with D possibly TRBD1 on 5 matching bases. Sequenced input: CD8+ T cells sorted from blood. CDR3 in amino acids: CASSQDNALGVFGGMNTEAFF. The CDR3 coding sequence is TGTGCCAGCAGCCAAGATAACGCCCTCGGTGTGTTCGGGGGTATGAACACTGAAGCTTTCTTT.